A single sample gave rise to the 31 T cell receptor beta chains below, sequenced in a study of spatial heterogeneity in lung cancer. Findings of the study overall: Tumoral mutation counts were tracked by counts of expanded intratumoral alpha and beta TCRs.

These TCRs are of unknown antigen specificity. Via MiXCR, TCRdb re-called the 5' RACE reads, giving one row per CDR3 protein. Counted here are about 1,500 distinct CDR3 sequences, under 15% occurring once; the ten biggest clones make up under 20%. Described time point: sample taken at primary tumor resection. The source was lung tumor tissue, collected at surgery. These receptors all stem from a female donor with early-stage non-small cell lung cancer.

This clonotype was seen repeatedly, ten times or more. The genes are TRBV19 and TRBJ1-5; 9 bases match TRBD1. The J segment lost 2 bases and the V segment lost 6 bases, leaving 11 bases of the junction unmatched. CDR1 is LNHDA, CDR2 SQIVND, per germline (reference sequence). The CDR3 contains 17 residues. CDR3 sequence (DNA): TGTGCCAGTAGCGAAAGACAGGGGGTAACGGGCAATCAGCCCCAGCATTTT. Protein sequence: CASSERQGVTGNQPQHF.

The rearrangement uses TRBV20-1 and TRBJ1-6; D gene uncertain. Germline assignment: CDR1 DFQATT and CDR2 SNEGSKA (reference sequence). The ends were cut back, 0 bases at V and 8 bases at J, with 8 bases in the middle. The CDR3 is 13 amino acids. This CDR3 is CSARDSIHSPLHF. The CDR3 DNA sequence: TGCAGTGCTAGAGATAGCATTCATTCACCCCTCCACTTT.

Within the sample, this clonotype is medium-sized (0.01 to 0.1%). The CDR3 nucleotides read TGTGCCAGCAGTTCCTCCTTTACTAGCGCCCCCGCCTTCAATGAGCAGTTCTTC. It specifies CASSSSFTSAPAFNEQFF. This chain joins TRBV28 and TRBJ2-1, with 7 bases matching TRBD2. This CDR3 spans 18 amino acids. V was clipped by 4 bases and J by 6 bases; unmatched bases: 18. CDR1 and CDR2 (germline): MDHEN, SYDVKM.

There are many counts of this clonotype. The chain combines TRBV20-1 with TRBJ2-2; D is ambiguous. The V and J ends lost 5 bases and 4 bases respectively, with 14 bases between them. Germline CDR1 and CDR2: DFQATT and SNEGSKA (reference sequence). The CDR3 consists of 14 residues. The CDR3 DNA is TGCAGTGCTCCCCGGTCGGTCACCACCGGGGAGCTGTTTTTT. Protein sequence: CSAPRSVTTGELFF.

This clonotype is categorized as large (0.1 to 1%). The genes are TRBV5-6 and TRBJ2-7; 11 bases map to TRBD1. Trimming cost V 3 bases and J 6 bases; bases outside gene matches: 11. The CDR3 loop spans 16 amino acids. Germline CDR1 SGHDT, CDR2 YYEEEE. CDR3 sequence (DNA): TGTGCCAGCAGCTATGAGAGCGGACAGGGGGCGCGCGAGCAGTACTTC. Protein: CASSYESGQGAREQYF.

In its sample, this clonotype is large. J is TRBJ2-2 and V is TRBV19, with D perhaps matching TRBD2 (5 bases). The CDR3 sequence is 13 residues long. Germline V gene data show CDR1 as LNHDA and CDR2 as SQIVND (reference sequence). This CDR3 reads CGCRRTNTGELFF. Written as DNA, the CDR3 is TGTGGCTGCCGGCGGACTAACACCGGGGAGCTGTTTTTT.

This sequence joins TRBV13 and TRBJ2-7, with TRBD1 identical over 8 bases. Germline CDR1 and CDR2: PRHDT and FYEKMQ (reference sequence). The CDR3 is 14 residues long. Germline trimming cut 0 bases from V and 5 bases from J; bases unmatched to any gene: 3. DNA of the CDR3: TGTGCCAGCAGCTTAGGGGACAGGGTCCACGAGCAGTACTTC. Its protein product is CASSLGDRVHEQYF.

Many counts were recorded for this clonotype. The CDR3 nucleotides read TGCAGTGCTAGACATAGCGGGGGGAAAGAGACCCAGTACTTC. Translation: CSARHSGGKETQYF. This sequence joins TRBV20-1 and TRBJ2-5; the match to TRBD2 covers 10 bases. The ends lost 2 bases at V and 3 bases at J; junction bases unmatched: 3. This CDR3 has 14 amino acids. The germline CDR1 and CDR2 sequences are DFQATT and SNEGSKA (reference sequence).

In this sample, this clonotype is medium-sized. The chain uses TRBV9 and TRBJ2-4, with TRBD2 matching 10 bases. The trim removed 2 bases at V and 6 bases at J, leaving 5 bases unmatched. Germline V CDR1 and CDR2: SGDLS, YYNGEE. The CDR3 has 15 residues. The CDR3 DNA is TGTGCCAGCAGCGTCGCGGGACTAGCGAGAAACATTCAGTACTTC. Its protein is CASSVAGLARNIQYF.

Within the sample, this clonotype is medium-sized. V and J are TRBV28 and TRBJ1-5; D gene ambiguous. CDR1 and CDR2 from the germline V gene are MDHEN and SYDVKM. The germline V and J ends were trimmed by 2 bases and 2 bases, with 7 bases remaining between them. The CDR3 is made up of 14 amino acids. CDR3 residues: CASSLIMGNQPQHF. CDR3 in DNA: TGTGCCAGCAGTTTAATAATGGGCAATCAGCCCCAGCATTTT.

This clonotype is medium-sized within its sample. CDR3 nucleotides: TGTGCCAGTAGTAACGGACTAGCGGGAGGCCTCTACGAGCAGTACTTC. Its protein is CASSNGLAGGLYEQYF. V is TRBV19 and J is TRBJ2-7; 14 nucleotides match TRBD2. This CDR3 has 16 residues. V shed 4 bases and J 3 bases; nucleotides not matched to a gene: 5. CDR1 and CDR2 (germline): LNHDA, SQIVND (reference sequence).

This clonotype rates as medium-sized. V usage is TRBV29-1 and J usage is TRBJ2-1; tentative D call: TRBD1 (5 bases). The CDR3 runs to 11 residues. Trimming shortened V by 4 bases and J by 10 bases, and 11 bases separated the two germline ends. Looked up from germline, CDR1 is SQVTM and CDR2 is ANQGSEA. The CDR3 loop is CSVGGSGEQFF. The CDR3 bases are TGCAGCGTTGGGGGTTCAGGGGAGCAGTTCTTC.

By its share, this clonotype is medium-sized. The J gene is TRBJ2-5, the V gene TRBV6-6; tentatively, D is TRBD1 or TRBD2 (5 bases each). V was trimmed by 6 bases and J by 4 bases, leaving 24 bases between them. The CDR3 sequence is 17 residues long. CDR1 is MNHNY and CDR2 is SVGAGI in the germline V gene (reference sequence). CDR3 nucleotides: TGTGCCAGCAGAATGGGGTTGGGGGTTGGTTTTGGAGAGACCCAGTACTTC. Protein product: CASRMGLGVGFGETQYF.

By share of the sample, this clonotype is medium-sized. The chain links TRBV10-3 to TRBJ1-1; D remains unclear. CDR1 and CDR2 from the germline V gene are ENHRY and SYGVKD. This CDR3 has 14 residues. V was cut by 0 bases and J by 6 bases, with 11 bases left in between. The CDR3 here is CAISESDVRAEAFF. The DNA for the CDR3 is TGTGCCATCAGTGAGTCAGACGTGCGAGCTGAAGCTTTCTTT.

The rearrangement uses TRBV19 and TRBJ1-5; D possibly corresponds to TRBD1 (6 bases). Germline V gene sequence: CDR1 LNHDA, CDR2 SQIVND (reference sequence). V shed 5 bases and J shed 4 bases, with 12 bases lying between them. The CDR3 consists of 14 residues. The CDR3 reads CASSPATGNQPQHF. Written as DNA, the CDR3 is TGTGCCAGTAGTCCCGCTACAGGGAATCAGCCCCAGCATTTT.

This clonotype is judged large. J is TRBJ2-7 and V is TRBV7-2, with TRBD1 identical over 7 bases. This CDR3 has 13 residues. Germline V gives CDR1 SGHTA, CDR2 FQGNSA. Trimming cost V 4 bases and J 3 bases; bases outside gene matches: 3. The CDR3 region has the DNA TGTGCCAGCAGCTCCAGGGACAGCTACGAGCAGTACTTC. Its translation: CASSSRDSYEQYF.

This clonotype rates as medium-sized. The chain has TRBV5-4 and TRBJ2-6, with D uncertain. Trimming cost V 6 bases and J 0 bases, with 10 bases left between them. Per germline, CDR1 SGHNT and CDR2 YYREEE (reference sequence). This CDR3 contains 15 residues. CDR3 bases: TGTGCCAGCACCCGGAAGGCCTCTGGGGCCAACGTCCTGACTTTC. Protein product: CASTRKASGANVLTF.

The V and J genes are TRBV4-1 and TRBJ1-1; D gene unclear. The V end was cut by 5 bases, the J end by 3 bases, with 13 bases between. Germline V gene sequence: CDR1 MGHRA, CDR2 YSYEKL. The length of the CDR3 is 14 residues. This chain's CDR3 is CASSDELPDTEAFF. CDR3 sequence (DNA): TGCGCCAGCAGCGATGAGCTGCCGGACACTGAAGCTTTCTTT.

This clonotype is medium-sized by share. The chain recombines TRBV19 with TRBJ2-3; D is tentatively TRBD1 or TRBD2 (5 bases each). The CDR3 length is 15 residues. From germline, CDR1 is LNHDA and CDR2 SQIVND (reference sequence). V was cut by 4 bases and J by 0 bases, with 11 bases left in between. The CDR3, as DNA: TGTGCCAGTAGTACCGGGACGGCGAGCACAGATACGCAGTATTTT. It encodes CASSTGTASTDTQYF.

The table lists this clonotype with a few counts. The rearrangement uses TRBV19 and TRBJ2-5; the D gene could be TRBD1 or TRBD2 (5 bases each). Germline-derived CDR1 and CDR2 are LNHDA and SQIVND (reference sequence). CDR3 length equals 15 residues. The V and J ends lost 1 base and 5 bases respectively, with 14 bases between them. CDR3 sequence: CASSIGGPPVETQYF. The DNA of the CDR3 is TGTGCCAGTAGTATAGGGGGACCTCCCGTGGAGACCCAGTACTTC.

This clonotype qualifies as medium-sized. This chain joins TRBV13 and TRBJ1-1; tentatively, D is TRBD1 (5 bases). The V end lost 2 bases, the J end lost 6 bases, and 16 bases lay between the germline ends. CDR1 PRHDT and CDR2 FYEKMQ come from the germline V gene (reference sequence). This CDR3 has 15 residues. The CDR3 region is CASSLRGQGSAEAFF. The CDR3 bases are TGTGCCAGCAGCTTAAGAGGGCAGGGAAGCGCTGAAGCTTTCTTT.

Sample share makes this clonotype medium-sized (0.01 to 0.1%). The chain employs TRBV6-2 or TRBV6-3 and TRBJ2-1; TRBD2 matches at 9 bases. The CDR3 is made up of 16 amino acids. The germline V gene encodes CDR1 MNHEY and CDR2 SVGEGT. V shed 4 bases, J shed 7 bases, and the junction held 11 bases outside the gene matches. This CDR3 is CASSFFAGGEENEQFF. CDR3 bases: TGTGCCAGCAGTTTTTTCGCGGGAGGGGAGGAGAATGAGCAGTTCTTC.

This clonotype is medium-sized (0.01 to 0.1%) by share. The chain combines TRBV5-6 with TRBJ2-2; D remains ambiguous. The CDR3 length is 13 residues. Trimming left V 4 bases short and J 5 bases short, with 9 bases between. Germline loops: CDR1 SGHDT, CDR2 YYEEEE. The CDR3 reads CASSPDKTGELFF. The CDR3 DNA follows: TGTGCCAGCAGCCCTGATAAGACCGGGGAGCTGTTTTTT.

This rearrangement joins TRBV12-3 or TRBV12-4 to TRBJ2-5, with TRBD1 matching over 7 bases. V lost 5 bases, J lost 4 bases, and 1 base stayed unmatched. The CDR3 runs to 12 residues. CDR3 sequence: CASSTGAETQYF. The CDR3 DNA reads TGTGCCAGCAGTACAGGGGCAGAGACCCAGTACTTC.

This clonotype is labeled large. The chain combines TRBV4-1 with TRBJ1-4; possibly TRBD1 for D (5 bases). V was clipped by 1 base and J by 7 bases, with 16 bases between them. Per germline, CDR1 MGHRA and CDR2 YSYEKL. The CDR3 length is 16 residues. The CDR3 sequence: CASSQGDSLRGEKLFF. Written as DNA, the CDR3 is TGCGCCAGCAGCCAAGGGGACTCCCTGAGGGGTGAAAAACTGTTTTTT.

By sample fraction, this clonotype is medium-sized (0.01 to 0.1%). The chain combines TRBV7-9 with TRBJ2-2, with D possibly TRBD1 on 6 matching bases. The length of the CDR3 is 15 residues. V lost 3 bases, J lost 4 bases, and 12 bases lay in between. Per the germline V gene, CDR1 is SEHNR and CDR2 is FQNEAQ (reference sequence). The CDR3 DNA is TGTGCCAGCAGCTTCTTCTGGGACACCACCGGGGAGCTGTTTTTT. The encoded protein is CASSFFWDTTGELFF.

This chain joins TRBV3-1 and TRBJ1-4; D uncertain. Germline CDR1 and CDR2: LGHDT and YNNKEL (reference sequence). The CDR3 runs to 15 residues. Trimming took off 0 bases at V and 15 bases at J, with 20 bases between the two ends. CDR3 protein: CASSQEAFIGGRLFF. The CDR3 DNA is TGTGCCAGCAGCCAAGAAGCTTTTATCGGTGGGAGATTGTTTTTT.

This clonotype is medium-sized in the sample. The chain uses TRBV4-1 and TRBJ1-4, with D possibly matching TRBD1 (5 bases). The germline V and J ends were trimmed by 1 base and 3 bases, with 15 bases remaining between them. CDR1 is MGHRA, CDR2 YSYEKL, per germline. The CDR3 extends over 17 amino acids. CDR3 region: CASSQVEVTGPNEKLFF. The CDR3 region has the DNA TGCGCCAGCAGCCAAGTTGAGGTTACGGGGCCTAATGAAAAACTGTTTTTT.

The rearrangement links TRBV20-1 to TRBJ1-6; D not resolved. The germline V and J ends were trimmed by 5 bases and 14 bases, with 13 bases remaining between them. The germline V gene has CDR1 DFQATT and CDR2 SNEGSKA (reference sequence). CDR3 length: 11 amino acids. CDR3 bases: TGCAGTGCTCCCGCCGCTATATCCCTCCACTTT. Residues: CSAPAAISLHF.

This clonotype came up a few times. The rearrangement joins TRBV29-1 to TRBJ2-1; 8 bases are shared with TRBD2. The V gene end was trimmed by 2 bases and the J gene end by 9 bases; junction bases not matched to a gene: 15. CDR3 length: 16 amino acids. Germline assignment: CDR1 SQVTM and CDR2 ANQGSEA. The DNA for the CDR3 is TGCAGCGTTGAACTCGGCGGGAGGCCCCGAGGTATTGAGCAGTTCTTC. This sequence encodes CSVELGGRPRGIEQFF.

This clonotype is termed medium-sized. The genes are TRBV30 and TRBJ1-6, with D perhaps matching TRBD1 (6 bases). The V and J ends lost 3 bases and 8 bases respectively, with 14 bases between them. CDR1 and CDR2 from the germline V gene are GTSNPN and SVGIG (reference sequence). The CDR3 runs 14 residues. CDR3 protein: CAWSPWGPDSPLHF. In nucleotides, the CDR3 is TGTGCCTGGAGCCCATGGGGGCCGGATTCACCCCTCCACTTT.